The source of this T cell receptor beta chain is a study of blood T cells in healthy people across ages. Study at large: Template switching picked up about one barcoded beta molecule for each two T cells.

There are 13 residues in the CDR3. From germline, CDR1 is MDHEN and CDR2 SYDVKM. The V gene lost 2 bases and the J gene lost 3 bases, with 7 bases spanning the gap. It was roughly 10 milliliters of peripheral blood that were drawn from each donor. This clonotype was recorded at least ten times. A second PCR of 7 to 11 cycles used a sample-barcoded 5' primer and a J-beta primer mix. TCRdb re-derived calls from the 5' RACE reads in MiXCR, one entry per CDR3 protein. The sample consists of almost 550,000 distinct CDR3 sequences, 20% to 30% of them appearing once. These data were also filed under a second study, of T cells of mothers and their children. As reported in that work: From each mother came over 10 million TCR beta CDR3 reads, and from each child came about 3 million. Evidence of persistent microchimeric T cell clones was absent.

This TCR was sampled from a boy younger than 18 in good health. V usage is TRBV28 and J usage is TRBJ1-2; unclear D gene. Material for sequencing was blood. CDR3 DNA sequence: TGTGCCAGCAGTTTAGACAACCACTATGGCTACACCTTC. It yields the protein CASSLDNHYGYTF.